A single sample gave rise to the 10 T cell receptor beta chains below, sequenced in a study of response to subunit inactivated influenza vaccine. TCRdb reprocessed the RT-PCR reads via MiXCR and lists one record per CDR3 protein. The table has 860,000 or so distinct CDR3 sequences, approximately 22% seen once. Sequences were derived from PBMCs from blood, sampled about 5 days after vaccination. Source of these receptors: a man aged 50 or older who received an inactivated influenza vaccine.

There are a few counts of this clonotype. The chain couples TRBV20-1 to TRBJ2-3; no reliable D call. CDR1 and CDR2 (germline): DFQATT, SNEGSKA (reference sequence). The germline V and J ends were trimmed by 4 bases and 0 bases, with 8 bases remaining between them. The CDR3 extends over 13 amino acids. The CDR3 loop is CSATHKSTDTQYF. In nucleotides, the CDR3 is TGCAGTGCTACCCACAAAAGCACAGATACGCAGTATTTT.

The chain joins TRBV20-1 to TRBJ2-4; D gene unclear. V gave up 1 base and J gave up 9 bases, with 16 bases separating them. CDR1 DFQATT and CDR2 SNEGSKA come from the germline V gene (reference sequence). CDR3 length equals 14 residues. CDR3 nucleotide sequence: TGCAGTGCTAGAGCTCCCGGAGAAGGCGGCATTCAGTACTTC. Protein sequence: CSARAPGEGGIQYF.

This clonotype came up a few times. The gene calls are TRBV9 and TRBJ2-1, with unresolved D. CDR1 is SGDLS and CDR2 is YYNGEE in the germline V gene. The V end was cut by 3 bases, the J end by 0 bases, with 7 bases between. The CDR3 extends over 14 amino acids. CDR3 nucleotide sequence: TGTGCCAGCAGCGAAAGGTCCTCCTACAATGAGCAGTTCTTC. It is translated as CASSERSSYNEQFF.

This clonotype was observed a few times. The chain combines TRBV7-2 with TRBJ2-5; the D is unclear. Trimming took 2 bases from V and 10 from J, leaving 8 bases between them. Germline CDR1 and CDR2: SGHTA and FQGNSA. This CDR3 is 11 amino acids long. The chain's CDR3 is CASSLYGVQYF. CDR3 nucleotide sequence: TGTGCCAGCAGCTTATATGGGGTCCAGTACTTC.

This clonotype occurred a few times. The chain carries TRBV5-1 and TRBJ2-3; no reliable D call. The CDR3 consists of 13 residues. V lost 3 bases to trimming and J lost 2 bases, with 7 bases between them. Germline CDR1 and CDR2: SGHRS and YFSETQ. The CDR3 loop is CASSYRATDTQYF. CDR3 nucleotides: TGCGCCAGCAGCTACCGGGCCACAGATACGCAGTATTTT.

The rearrangement joins TRBV20-1 to TRBJ2-6; tentatively, D is TRBD2 (6 bases). The germline V gene has CDR1 DFQATT and CDR2 SNEGSKA (reference sequence). The CDR3 consists of 15 residues. The V end was cut by 4 bases, the J end by 2 bases, with 12 bases between. The CDR3 DNA is TGCAGTGCTATCGGGGGAAGCACTGGGGCCAACGTCCTGACTTTC. Its protein is CSAIGGSTGANVLTF.

This clonotype came up a few times. J is TRBJ2-1 and V is TRBV19; D is possibly TRBD1 (6 bases). Trimming stripped 5 bases from V and 10 bases from J, with 24 bases between. The germline V gene encodes CDR1 LNHDA and CDR2 SQIVND (reference sequence). The CDR3 totals 16 residues. The CDR3 sequence is CASSLGTTKPFGEQFF. CDR3 nucleotide sequence: TGTGCCAGTAGTCTCGGGACAACTAAACCCTTTGGGGAGCAGTTCTTC. Full variable domain (remainder filled in from reference TRBV19 and TRBJ2-1): DGGITQSPKYLFRKEGQNVTLSCEQNLNHDAMYWYRQDPGQGLRLIYYSQIVNDFQKGDIAEGYSVSREKKESFPLTVTSAQKNPTAFYLCASSLGTTKPFGEQFFGPGTRLTVL.

The V call is TRBV5-4, the J call TRBJ2-5; D is ambiguous. In germline, CDR1 is SGHNT, CDR2 YYREEE (reference sequence). V was shortened by 6 bases and J by 5 bases, with 14 bases between the two germline ends. CDR3 length equals 13 residues. CDR3 region: CASTDGPLETQYF. CDR3 nucleotide sequence: TGTGCCAGCACCGATGGCCCCCTCGAGACCCAGTACTTC.

This chain joins TRBV12-3 or TRBV12-4 and TRBJ1-5, with D possibly being TRBD1 (5 bases). The ends were cut back, 8 bases at V and 4 bases at J, with 9 bases in the middle. The CDR3 contains 12 residues. The CDR3 DNA reads TGTGCCAGCCGGTCAGGGAATCAGCCCCAGCATTTT. The encoded protein is CASRSGNQPQHF.

The V and J genes are TRBV11-2 and TRBJ2-1, with D perhaps TRBD2 (6 bases). V shed 5 bases and J shed 0 bases, with 23 bases lying between them. Germline V CDR1 and CDR2: SGHAT, FQNNGV. The CDR3 has 19 residues. The CDR3 DNA reads as TGTGCCAGCAGCCCCTTCGGTAGCATGGCGGGGAGCTCCTACAATGAGCAGTTCTTC. Its translation: CASSPFGSMAGSSYNEQFF.